This is a list of T cell receptor beta chains from one sample in a study of T cells in localized non-small cell lung cancer. The data were produced by immunoSEQ multiplex PCR, yet TCRdb's version contains in-frame clones alone and is incomplete. Among about 54,000 clones listed, under 85% were seen once. Sequenced here: peripheral blood, sampled before any cancer treatment. These receptors were collected from a female donor of 60 years or more with stage II squamous cell lung carcinoma. The CDR3 runs from the conserved cysteine through the conserved F or W. Fields, in order: J gene, V gene, CDR3 protein.

J: TRBJ1-5; V: TRBV6-1; CDR3: CASSEPSVNQPQHF
J: TRBJ1-5; V: TRBV15; CDR3: CATSTTRTGNSNQPQHF
J: TRBJ1-1; V: TRBV20-1; CDR3: CSSDRNTEAFF
J: TRBJ1-4; V: TRBV5-6; CDR3: CASSLGEELFF
J: TRBJ2-7; V: TRBV19; CDR3: CASSRRDNYEQYF
J: TRBJ2-7; V: TRBV7-9; CDR3: CASSLTGTPNHEQYF
J: TRBJ1-2; V: TRBV19; CDR3: CASSPGGYGYTF
J: TRBJ2-3; V: TRBV5-4; CDR3: CASSSVGDTQYF
J: TRBJ1-3; V: TRBV30; CDR3: CAWSGVAGYSGNTIYF
J: TRBJ2-4; V: TRBV6-1; CDR3: CASSEGGQGAQNIQYF
J: TRBJ1-6; V: TRBV29-1; CDR3: CIVGDVDSPLHF
J: TRBJ1-1; V: TRBV7-8; CDR3: CASSLETGTEAFF
J: TRBJ2-3; V: TRBV9; CDR3: CASSVGSGGADTQYF
J: TRBJ1-1; V: TRBV5-1; CDR3: CASSSLTGVGAEAFF
J: TRBJ1-5; V: TRBV6-6; CDR3: CASSWGEEEQPQHF
J: TRBJ1-1; V: TRBV29-1; CDR3: CSARDLNTEAFF
J: TRBJ2-3; V: TRBV14; CDR3: CASSQDLIANTQYF
J: TRBJ2-7; V: TRBV11-2; CDR3: CASSPRVLAGGPIHYEQYF
J: TRBJ1-5; V: TRBV5-6; CDR3: CASSFSSNQPQHF
J: TRBJ1-2; V: TRBV29-1; CDR3: CSVELDGGAGYGYTF
J: TRBJ1-2; V: TRBV2; CDR3: CASSPNDLEDGYTF
J: TRBJ1-2; V: TRBV6-1; CDR3: CASSEDPGREGYTF
J: TRBJ1-5; V: TRBV15; CDR3: CATSRGGLNNQPQHF
J: TRBJ1-1; V: TRBV7-9; CDR3: CASSHSQGLEAFF
J: TRBJ2-7; V: TRBV7-2; CDR3: CASSHRGVSYEQYF
J: TRBJ1-1; V: TRBV18; CDR3: CASSPAGRNTEAFF
J: TRBJ1-3; V: TRBV5-1; CDR3: CASSLGGSSGNTIYF
J: TRBJ2-4; V: TRBV7-2; CDR3: CASSFAGVNIQYF
J: TRBJ2-3; V: TRBV7-2; CDR3: CASSFRDTQYF
J: TRBJ1-4; V: TRBV7-6; CDR3: CASSFDIRTVGNEKLFF
J: TRBJ1-2; V: TRBV4-1; CDR3: CASSQEGYGGYGYTF
J: TRBJ2-2; V: TRBV6-8; CDR3: CASSYNRQAIGELFF
J: TRBJ1-2; V: TRBV5-4; CDR3: CASSSRDRGFYGYTF
J: TRBJ2-7; V: TRBV25-1; CDR3: CASSPRGRVTHEQYF
J: TRBJ2-3; V: TRBV5-1; CDR3: CASSLGRTDTQYF
J: TRBJ1-1; V: TRBV14; CDR3: CASSLKTANTEAFF
J: TRBJ1-1; V: TRBV7-8; CDR3: CASSLNRADTEAFF
J: TRBJ1-6; V: TRBV6-5; CDR3: CASTTGANSPLHF
J: TRBJ1-4; V: TRBV5-4; CDR3: CASSAHRGVNEKLFF
J: TRBJ1-3; V: TRBV5-6; CDR3: CASGQLSGNTIYF
J: TRBJ1-5; V: TRBV28; CDR3: CASSQGTNYQPQHF
J: TRBJ2-3; V: TRBV2; CDR3: CASTANPRTVTDTQYF
J: TRBJ2-2; V: TRBV9; CDR3: CASSLVGGGIYPGELFF
J: TRBJ2-1; V: TRBV19; CDR3: CASSLGAVWDEQFF
J: TRBJ2-1; V: TRBV4-2; CDR3: CASSQAGGGYNEQFF
J: TRBJ2-2; V: TRBV19; CDR3: CASSRGLAGDGELFF
J: TRBJ2-7; V: TRBV7-2; CDR3: CASSPQRGEQYF
J: TRBJ1-1; V: TRBV7-2; CDR3: CASSLDRANTEAFF
J: TRBJ1-1; V: TRBV19; CDR3: CASNQEGVNTEAFF
J: TRBJ2-3; V: TRBV9; CDR3: CASSVASGGADTQYF
J: TRBJ1-6; V: TRBV10-3; CDR3: CAISEQRQSSPLHF
J: TRBJ2-1; V: TRBV7-2; CDR3: CASSPQGGVYNEQFF
J: TRBJ1-4; V: TRBV19; CDR3: CASKRQAINEKLFF
J: TRBJ1-2; V: TRBV6-6; CDR3: CASSYIGRVNYGYTF
J: TRBJ1-4; V: TRBV9; CDR3: CASSVGDRGLRGNEKLFF